This T cell receptor beta chain was obtained from a study of T-cell reconstitution after alpha-beta-depleted transplantation in children. From germline, CDR1 is MNHEY and CDR2 SVGEGT. CDR3 size: 14 residues. Trimming removed 4 bases at V and 0 bases at J, with 10 bases between. Unique molecular identifiers featured in how the TCRbeta library was prepared. TCRdb re-called the PCR reads with MiXCR, one entry per CDR3 protein. The sample shows fewer than 550,000 distinct CDR3 sequences, about 11% of them seen only once. The source of this sequence is a human donor who donated a stem cell graft to a child with acute myeloid leukemia. V gene TRBV6-2 or TRBV6-3 combines with J gene TRBJ2-7; D gene uncertain. The specimen was PBMCs from the stem cell graft donor, collected from the stem cell graft. CDR3 residues: CASSFSGPSYEQYF. CDR3 nucleotides: TGTGCCAGCAGTTTCTCCGGCCCCTCCTACGAGCAGTACTTC.